This T cell receptor (beta chain) was recorded in a study of control samples from healthy donors and cancer patients. Sequencing used immunoSEQ multiplex PCR; TCRdb keeps in-frame clones, though not all of them. The sample includes about 130,000 clones, around 93% of them seen just once. The V end lost 4 bases, the J end lost 13 bases, and 11 bases lay between the germline ends. There are 11 residues in the CDR3. Germline CDR1 is LGHNT and CDR2 is FRNRAP. The rearrangement links TRBV12-5 to TRBJ2-1, with unresolved D. The sequencing sample was made of blood. This sequence originates from a man between 18 and 35 years old in good health. For the CDR3, the DNA is TGTGCTAGTGGTTACAGCGTTCCCCAGTTCTTC. Protein product: CASGYSVPQFF.